Below are 32 T cell receptor beta chains sequenced from a single sample in a study of blood T cells in healthy people across ages. The use of a sample-barcoded 5' primer and a J-beta primer mix characterized a second PCR of roughly 7 to 11 cycles. TCRdb fed the 5' RACE reads into MiXCR, producing one record per CDR3 protein. In the table there are under 2,000,000 distinct CDR3 sequences, around 50% of which are singletons. The material sequenced was blood. The receptors were gathered from a woman aged 40 to 55 in good health.

The V call is TRBV20-1, the J call TRBJ1-2; 7 bases line up with TRBD1. Germline CDR1 and CDR2: DFQATT and SNEGSKA (reference sequence). Germline trimming cut 1 base from V and 5 bases from J; bases unmatched to any gene: 4. The CDR3 loop spans 13 amino acids. This CDR3 reads CSARVDRVYGYTF. CDR3 bases: TGCAGTGCTAGAGTAGACAGGGTATATGGCTACACCTTC.

The chain links TRBV11-2 to TRBJ2-3; the D gene could be TRBD1 or TRBD2 (5 bases each). CDR1 is SGHAT, CDR2 FQNNGV, per germline. This CDR3 spans 17 amino acids. Trimming removed 2 bases at V and 2 bases at J, with 17 bases between. This CDR3 reads CASSLIAGAPYTDTQYF. In DNA form, the CDR3 reads TGTGCCAGCAGCTTAATAGCCGGGGCACCATACACAGATACGCAGTATTTT. The complete variable domain, with remaining parts taken from reference TRBV11-2 and TRBJ2-3, reads EAGVAQSPRYKIIEKRQSVAFWCNPISGHATLYWYQQILGQGPKLLIQFQNNGVVDDSQLPKDRFSAERLKGVDSTLKIQPAKLEDSAVYLCASSLIAGAPYTDTQYFGPGTRLTVL.

This chain joins TRBV29-1 and TRBJ2-7; D not certain. The V end lost 7 bases, the J end lost 1 base, and 11 bases lay between the germline ends. Germline CDR1 reads SQVTM; CDR2 reads ANQGSEA. CDR3 length equals 12 residues. CDR3 in DNA: TGCAGCGCGTGCGGTTTTTCCTACGAGCAGTACTTC. It specifies CSACGFSYEQYF.

This clonotype was recorded many times. The chain combines TRBV29-1 with TRBJ2-5; D unresolved. V was clipped by 4 bases and J by 8 bases, with 11 bases between them. CDR1 SQVTM and CDR2 ANQGSEA come from the germline V gene. This CDR3 region has 11 residues. The CDR3 coding sequence is TGCAGCGTTGCCCTGGACGGAACCCAGTACTTC. Its translation: CSVALDGTQYF.

V is TRBV6-4 and J is TRBJ2-7; the match to TRBD1 covers 8 bases. The tail of the sequence fits TRBJ2-5 better, so the J call may be wrong. Germline loops: CDR1 MRHNA, CDR2 SNTAGT. The CDR3 consists of 14 residues. The CDR3 region is CASSKDRASETQYF. In DNA form, the CDR3 reads TGTGCCAGCTCTAAGGACAGGGCCTCGGAGACCCAGTACTTC.

The CDR3 DNA reads as TGCGCCAGCAGCTCCCGCGGGGCAGGGAGCTCCTACGAGCAGTACTTC. Protein: CASSSRGAGSSYEQYF. The rearrangement uses TRBV5-1 and TRBJ2-7; D is possibly TRBD2 (6 bases). CDR1 is SGHRS, CDR2 YFSETQ, per germline. CDR3 length: 16 amino acids. Trimming left V 3 bases short and J 0 bases short, with 16 bases between.

The chain links TRBV6-6 to TRBJ2-5; TRBD2 matches at 11 bases. CDR1 is MNHNY, CDR2 SVGAGI, per germline (reference sequence). Losses at the gene ends were 4 bases for V and 1 base for J; bases not matched to a gene: 5. The CDR3 extends over 16 amino acids. CDR3 coding DNA: TGTGCCAGCAGTTTCCAACTAGCGGGGGCCCAAGAGACCCAGTACTTC. It yields the protein CASSFQLAGAQETQYF.

This clonotype is a singleton in its sample. This sequence joins TRBV20-1 and TRBJ2-5; maybe TRBD2 (5 bases). Trimming cost V 8 bases and J 5 bases, with 21 bases left between them. CDR3 length: 14 amino acids. Germline lookup yields CDR1 DFQATT and CDR2 SNEGSKA (reference sequence). The CDR3 loop reads CSPQLSGLLETQYF. CDR3 in DNA: TGCAGTCCCCAGTTATCGGGGTTACTGGAGACCCAGTACTTC.

This clonotype was observed many times. The chain employs TRBV6-5 and TRBJ1-2; 8 positions match TRBD1. Germline trimming cut 6 bases from V and 7 bases from J; bases unmatched to any gene: 7. This CDR3 region has 13 residues. Per the germline V gene, CDR1 is MNHEY and CDR2 is SVGAGI. Written as DNA, the CDR3 is TGTGCCAGCAGCTCGGACAGGGCTCGTGGCTACACCTTC. Translation: CASSSDRARGYTF.

This clonotype was found a few times. This chain joins TRBV4-2 and TRBJ2-5; D remains ambiguous. This CDR3 region has 14 residues. Trimming shortened V by 1 base and J by 5 bases, and 11 bases separated the two germline ends. Germline V CDR1 and CDR2: LGHNA, YNFKEQ. The CDR3 here is CASSQATGYETQYF. The CDR3 DNA sequence: TGTGCCAGCAGCCAAGCAACCGGGTACGAGACCCAGTACTTC.

V is TRBV20-1 and J is TRBJ1-2, with 7 bases fitting TRBD1. The V gene end was trimmed by 4 bases and the J gene end by 8 bases; junction bases not matched to a gene: 10. CDR1 DFQATT and CDR2 SNEGSKA come from the germline V gene (reference sequence). The CDR3 totals 13 residues. CDR3 DNA sequence: TGCAGTGCTAAACTCACAGGGGTAGGAGGCTACACCTTC. Residues: CSAKLTGVGGYTF.

The chain uses TRBV27 and TRBJ2-7; D may correspond to TRBD1 or TRBD2 (5 bases each). V was pared by 2 bases and J by 2 bases, with 10 bases between. Germline assignment: CDR1 MNHEY and CDR2 SMNVEV (reference sequence). This CDR3 is 14 amino acids long. The CDR3 nucleotides are TGTGCCAGCAGTTTAGGGGACCCACCCTACGAGCAGTACTTC. Translated: CASSLGDPPYEQYF.

The chain uses TRBV7-2 and TRBJ2-1; TRBD2 agrees at 9 bases. Germline CDR1 reads SGHTA; CDR2 reads FQGNSA. There are 15 residues in the CDR3. V lost 1 base to trimming and J lost 10 bases; unmatched junction nucleotides: 8. The CDR3, as DNA: TGTGCCAGCAGCTTAGATAATAGCGGGGGCCGCGAGCAGTTCTTC. Protein product: CASSLDNSGGREQFF. Full variable domain (missing parts from reference TRBV7-2 and TRBJ2-1): GAGVSQSPSNKVTEKGKDVELRCDPISGHTALYWYRQSLGQGLEFLIYFQGNSAPDKSGLPSDRFSAERTGGSVSTLTIQRTQQEDSAVYLCASSLDNSGGREQFFGPGTRLTVL.

The chain uses TRBV2 and TRBJ2-1; D possibly matches TRBD1 or TRBD2 (5 bases each). CDR1 is SNHLY and CDR2 is FYNNEI in the germline V gene. CDR3 length: 15 amino acids. The V and J ends lost 8 bases and 0 bases respectively, with 14 bases between them. CDR3 DNA: TGTGCCAGCGACGAGGGGAGCGGCTCCTACAATGAGCAGTTCTTC. This encodes CASDEGSGSYNEQFF.

The genes are TRBV4-1 and TRBJ1-4; tentative D call: TRBD1 (5 bases). The germline V gene has CDR1 MGHRA and CDR2 YSYEKL. V was cut by 1 base and J by 6 bases, with 12 bases left in between. The CDR3 contains 15 residues. In nucleotides, the CDR3 is TGCGCCAGCAGCCAAGTGGAGGGGCCCGATGAAAAACTGTTTTTT. This sequence encodes CASSQVEGPDEKLFF.

The chain combines TRBV14 with TRBJ1-2; 10 bases map to TRBD1. V shed 1 base, J shed 8 bases, and the junction held 7 bases outside the gene matches. The length of the CDR3 is 15 residues. CDR1 and CDR2 from the germline V gene are SGHDN and FVKESK. For the CDR3, the DNA is TGTGCCAGCAGCCAAGCCGGGACAGGGGCGAAGGGCTACACCTTC. It codes for CASSQAGTGAKGYTF.

The chain joins TRBV6-5 to TRBJ2-7; 9 positions match TRBD2. The CDR3 contains 16 residues. After removal of 0 bases from V and 4 bases from J, the junction contained 7 bases not matched to a gene. In germline, CDR1 is MNHEY, CDR2 SVGAGI. CDR3 sequence reads: CASSYSASGVGYEQYF. The DNA of the CDR3 is TGTGCCAGCAGTTACTCGGCTAGCGGGGTCGGGTACGAGCAGTACTTC.

The chain recombines TRBV7-2 with TRBJ2-3, with 14 bases matching TRBD2. The CDR3 is made up of 12 amino acids. Looked up from germline, CDR1 is SGHTA and CDR2 is FQGNSA. Trimming took 5 bases from V and 14 from J; bases not matched to a gene: 3. CDR3 in DNA: TGTGCCAGCAGCCGCGGACTAGCGGGGGGGTATTTT. Translating it yields CASSRGLAGGYF.

This clonotype was seen only a few times. The chain is built from TRBV20-1 and TRBJ2-3; perhaps TRBD2 as D (5 bases). Trimming stripped 1 base from V and 0 bases from J, with 17 bases between. CDR3 size: 17 residues. Looked up from germline, CDR1 is DFQATT and CDR2 is SNEGSKA (reference sequence). The CDR3 DNA reads as TGCAGTGCTAGAGTGTTAGCGAAAGTAGAAAGCACAGATACGCAGTATTTT. Residues: CSARVLAKVESTDTQYF.

The CDR3 protein is CASSLAEGVYIQYF. In nucleotides, the CDR3 is TGTGCCAGCAGTTTAGCCGAGGGAGTCTACATTCAGTACTTC. The chain combines TRBV12-3 or TRBV12-4 with TRBJ2-4; D is possibly TRBD2 (5 bases). The V gene lost 0 bases and the J gene lost 8 bases, with 11 bases spanning the gap. The CDR3 loop spans 14 amino acids.

The chain has TRBV28 and TRBJ2-1; a weak D match, TRBD1 (7 bases). The CDR3 is made up of 18 amino acids. CDR1 and CDR2 from the germline V gene are MDHEN and SYDVKM. V lost 6 bases and J lost 8, with 29 bases in between. This CDR3 is CASSDNLKGGPTGDEQFF. DNA of the CDR3: TGTGCCAGCAGCGACAACCTTAAAGGGGGGCCTACAGGGGATGAGCAGTTCTTC.

There are a few counts of this clonotype. The genes are TRBV11-2 and TRBJ2-4; 11 positions match TRBD2. J was trimmed by 0 bases and V by 5 bases; bases with no gene match: 12. Germline lookup yields CDR1 SGHAT and CDR2 FQNNGV. CDR3 length equals 19 residues. CDR3 nucleotides: TGTGCCAGCAGCGTACTAGCGGGGGTCGCCCCACTAGCCAAAAACATTCAGTACTTC. It specifies CASSVLAGVAPLAKNIQYF.

The V gene is TRBV11-2, the J gene TRBJ2-7; the match to TRBD1 covers 7 bases. CDR3 length equals 14 residues. The J segment lost 6 bases and the V segment lost 5 bases, leaving 10 bases of the junction unmatched. Germline V gives CDR1 SGHAT, CDR2 FQNNGV. The CDR3 reads CASSPGQIRGEQYF. The CDR3 bases are TGTGCCAGCAGCCCGGGACAGATTAGGGGCGAGCAGTACTTC. Using reference TRBV11-2 and TRBJ2-7 for the parts outside the CDR3, the full variable domain is EAGVAQSPRYKIIEKRQSVAFWCNPISGHATLYWYQQILGQGPKLLIQFQNNGVVDDSQLPKDRFSAERLKGVDSTLKIQPAKLEDSAVYLCASSPGQIRGEQYFGPGTRLTVT.

This clonotype appeared a few times. The V gene is TRBV4-2, the J gene TRBJ2-3; 11 nucleotides agree with TRBD2. The CDR3 extends over 15 amino acids. V lost 5 bases, J lost 5 bases, and 6 bases stayed unmatched. Germline CDR1 LGHNA, CDR2 YNFKEQ. CDR3 sequence (DNA): TGTGCCAGCAGCTTTAGCGGGGGGGTAGGAGATACGCAGTATTTT. Its protein is CASSFSGGVGDTQYF.

The chain uses TRBV12-3 or TRBV12-4 and TRBJ1-2; no definite D call. The CDR3 consists of 10 residues. V lost 3 bases to trimming and J lost 14 bases, with 10 bases between them. The CDR3 protein is CASSLKGTTF. In DNA, the CDR3 is TGTGCCAGCAGTTTGAAGGGAACAACCTTC.

The gene calls are TRBV27 and TRBJ1-1; D is possibly TRBD1 (5 bases). Trimming cost V 6 bases and J 2 bases, with 13 bases left between them. CDR1 and CDR2 (germline): MNHEY, SMNVEV (reference sequence). CDR3 length: 14 residues. CDR3 nucleotide sequence: TGTGCCAGCAGGTTTACAGGCCTCAACACTGAAGCTTTCTTT. Protein sequence: CASRFTGLNTEAFF.

The DNA for the CDR3 is TGTGCCAGCAGCGTTCGGGACGGCTGGGGGTCAGTCTACAATGAGCAGTTCTTC. It translates to CASSVRDGWGSVYNEQFF. The chain carries TRBV11-1 and TRBJ2-1; either TRBD1 or TRBD2 may fit D (5 bases each). CDR1 and CDR2 from the germline V gene are SGHAT and FQDESV (reference sequence). V lost 5 bases and J 3 bases, leaving 23 bases between the germline ends. This CDR3 spans 18 amino acids.

The chain uses TRBV24-1 and TRBJ2-1, with a possible D match to TRBD1 (5 bases). CDR1 KGHDR and CDR2 SFDVKD come from the germline V gene. The CDR3 runs 15 residues. V was shortened by 0 bases and J by 6 bases, with 11 bases between the two germline ends. CDR3 amino acids: CATSDLKGAGNEQFF. DNA of the CDR3: TGTGCCACCAGTGATTTGAAAGGGGCCGGCAATGAGCAGTTCTTC.

This clonotype turned up a few times. The J gene is TRBJ2-5, the V gene TRBV6-5, with 7 positions matching TRBD2. The V gene's germline CDR1 is MNHEY and CDR2 SVGAGI. The V gene end was trimmed by 5 bases and the J gene end by 4 bases; junction bases not matched to a gene: 10. The CDR3 covers 15 residues. Here the CDR3 DNA reads TGTGCCAGCAGTCCCTCCGGGACTAATCTAGAGACCCAGTACTTC. Protein sequence: CASSPSGTNLETQYF.

The chain is built from TRBV2 and TRBJ2-1, with D uncertain. Germline CDR1 reads SNHLY; CDR2 reads FYNNEI. The V end lost 8 bases, the J end lost 5 bases, and 4 bases lay between the germline ends. The CDR3 is 10 amino acids. The CDR3 DNA reads TGTGCCAGCGAAAACAATGAGCAGTTCTTC. This encodes CASENNEQFF.

This sequence joins TRBV4-3 and TRBJ1-5; a weak D match, TRBD1 (5 bases). The V end was cut by 0 bases, the J end by 0 bases, with 9 bases between. CDR3 length: 16 amino acids. Germline assignment: CDR1 LGHNA and CDR2 YSLEER. CDR3 DNA: TGCGCCAGCAGCCAAGATGGGGGGAGTAGCAATCAGCCCCAGCATTTT. It translates to CASSQDGGSSNQPQHF.

This clonotype was found a few times. The V gene is TRBV24-1, the J gene TRBJ2-5; 11 bases map to TRBD2. The trim removed 5 bases at V and 2 bases at J, leaving 3 bases unmatched. The CDR3 contains 15 residues. CDR1 and CDR2 from the germline V gene are KGHDR and SFDVKD. CDR3 in DNA: TGTGCCACCAGTGTGGCTAGCGGGGGGCAAGAGACCCAGTACTTC. Translated: CATSVASGGQETQYF.